This entry describes one T cell receptor (beta chain). Its antigen is unknown. Other nucleotide sequences from this sample produce the same CDR3. Specified treatment: oral pan-JAK inhibitor, 5-10 mg twice daily. These data originate in a study of CD8+ T cells in alopecia areata. Study summary: It was oral tofacitinib, at 5 to 10 mg twice daily, that treated patients received. Points from the study as a whole: Scalp specimens additionally yield sequences from normal skin's resident alphabeta T cells.

The ends lost 0 bases at V and 3 bases at J; junction bases unmatched: 3. Germline-derived CDR1 and CDR2 are SGHRS and YFSETQ. This CDR3 has 14 residues. Sequencing relied on a cDNA template that was reverse transcribed from extracted RNA. Data came from immunoSEQ multiplex PCR; TCRdb stores just in-frame clones and leaves some out. The sample includes fewer than 200,000 clones, 50% to 75% of them seen just once. The starting material was CD4+ T cells sorted from blood, obtained at approximately week 55, from a patient treated with tofacitinib. The clonotype was recovered from a human donor with alopecia areata. This sequence joins TRBV5-1 and TRBJ2-7; 7 bases are a match to TRBD1. CDR3 in amino acids: CASSLGGQVYEQYF. Written as DNA, the CDR3 is TGCGCCAGCAGCTTGGGAGGACAGGTCTACGAGCAGTACTTC.